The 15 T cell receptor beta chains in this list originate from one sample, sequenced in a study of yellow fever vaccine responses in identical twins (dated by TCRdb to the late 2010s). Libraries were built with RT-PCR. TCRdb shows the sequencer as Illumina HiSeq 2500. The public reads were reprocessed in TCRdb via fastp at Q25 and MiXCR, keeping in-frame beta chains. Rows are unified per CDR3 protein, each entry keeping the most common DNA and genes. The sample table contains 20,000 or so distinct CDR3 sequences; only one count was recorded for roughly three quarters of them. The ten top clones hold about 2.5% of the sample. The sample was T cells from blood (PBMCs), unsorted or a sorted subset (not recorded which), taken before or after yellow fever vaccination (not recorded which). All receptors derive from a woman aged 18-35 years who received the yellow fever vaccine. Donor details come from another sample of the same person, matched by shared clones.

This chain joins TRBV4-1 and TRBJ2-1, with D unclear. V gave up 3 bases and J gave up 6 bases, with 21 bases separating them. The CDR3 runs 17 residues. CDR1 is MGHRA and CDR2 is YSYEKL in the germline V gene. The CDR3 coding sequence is TGCGCCAGCAGCCATAAGAGGTCCGGCCTCGAGGTCAATGAGCAGTTCTTC. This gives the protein CASSHKRSGLEVNEQFF.

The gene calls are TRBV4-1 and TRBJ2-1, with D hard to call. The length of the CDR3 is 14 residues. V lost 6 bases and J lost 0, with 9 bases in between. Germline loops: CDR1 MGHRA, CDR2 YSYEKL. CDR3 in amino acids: CASSSMSSYNEQFF. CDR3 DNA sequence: TGCGCCAGCAGTTCTATGAGCTCCTACAATGAGCAGTTCTTC.

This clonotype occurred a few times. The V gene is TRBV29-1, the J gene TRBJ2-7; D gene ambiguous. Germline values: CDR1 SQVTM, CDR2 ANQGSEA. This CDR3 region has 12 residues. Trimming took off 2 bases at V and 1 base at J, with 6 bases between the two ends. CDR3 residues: CSVEKGSYEQYF. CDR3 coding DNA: TGCAGCGTTGAAAAGGGTTCCTACGAGCAGTACTTC.

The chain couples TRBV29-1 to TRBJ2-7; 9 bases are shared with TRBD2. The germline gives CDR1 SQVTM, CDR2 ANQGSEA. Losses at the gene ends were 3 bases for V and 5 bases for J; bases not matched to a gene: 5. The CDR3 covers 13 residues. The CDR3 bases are TGCAGCGTTGATGGCCCTAGCGGGAACGAGCAGTACTTC. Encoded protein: CSVDGPSGNEQYF.

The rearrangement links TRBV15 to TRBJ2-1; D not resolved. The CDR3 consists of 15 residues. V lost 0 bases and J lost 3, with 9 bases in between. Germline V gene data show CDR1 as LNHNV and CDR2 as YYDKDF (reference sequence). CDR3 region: CATSRDSLIYNEQFF. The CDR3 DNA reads TGTGCCACCAGCAGAGACTCACTTATCTACAATGAGCAGTTCTTC.

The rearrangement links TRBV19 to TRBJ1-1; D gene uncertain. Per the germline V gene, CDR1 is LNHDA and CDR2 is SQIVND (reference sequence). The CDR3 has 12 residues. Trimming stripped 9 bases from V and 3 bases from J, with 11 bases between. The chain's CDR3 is CASRRGDTEAFF. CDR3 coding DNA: TGTGCCAGCAGACGGGGTGACACTGAAGCTTTCTTT. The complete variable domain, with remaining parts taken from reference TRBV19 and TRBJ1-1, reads DGGITQSPKYLFRKEGQNVTLSCEQNLNHDAMYWYRQDPGQGLRLIYYSQIVNDFQKGDIAEGYSVSREKKESFPLTVTSAQKNPTAFYLCASRRGDTEAFFGQGTRLTVV.

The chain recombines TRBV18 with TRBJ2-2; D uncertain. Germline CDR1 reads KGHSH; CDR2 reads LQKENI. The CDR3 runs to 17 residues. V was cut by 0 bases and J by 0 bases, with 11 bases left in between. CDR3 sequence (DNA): TGTGCCAGCTCACCACCGATGGGTGCAGCGAACACCGGGGAGCTGTTTTTT. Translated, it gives CASSPPMGAANTGELFF.

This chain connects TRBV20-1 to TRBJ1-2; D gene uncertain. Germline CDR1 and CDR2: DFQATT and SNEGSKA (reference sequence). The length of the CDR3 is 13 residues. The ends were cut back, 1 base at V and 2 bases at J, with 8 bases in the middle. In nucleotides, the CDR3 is TGCAGTGCTAGAGCGCTGGGGAACTATGGCTACACCTTC. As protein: CSARALGNYGYTF.

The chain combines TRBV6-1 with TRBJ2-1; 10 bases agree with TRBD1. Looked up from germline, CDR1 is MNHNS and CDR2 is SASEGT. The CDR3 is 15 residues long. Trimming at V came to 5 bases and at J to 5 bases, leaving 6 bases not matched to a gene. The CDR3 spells CASSTGQGIDNEQFF. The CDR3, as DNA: TGTGCCAGCAGTACGGGACAGGGGATCGACAATGAGCAGTTCTTC.

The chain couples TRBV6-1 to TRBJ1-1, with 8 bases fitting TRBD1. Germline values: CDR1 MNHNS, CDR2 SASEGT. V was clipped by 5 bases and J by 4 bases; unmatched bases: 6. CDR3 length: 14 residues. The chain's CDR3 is CASSPQGAGTEAFF. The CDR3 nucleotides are TGTGCCAGCAGTCCCCAGGGGGCTGGCACTGAAGCTTTCTTT.

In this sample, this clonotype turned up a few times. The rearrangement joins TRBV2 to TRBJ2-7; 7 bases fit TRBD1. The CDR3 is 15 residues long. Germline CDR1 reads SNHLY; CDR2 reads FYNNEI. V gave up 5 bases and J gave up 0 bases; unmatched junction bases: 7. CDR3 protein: CASSLVRDSSYEQYF. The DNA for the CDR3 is TGTGCCAGCAGTTTAGTGAGGGACAGCTCCTACGAGCAGTACTTC.

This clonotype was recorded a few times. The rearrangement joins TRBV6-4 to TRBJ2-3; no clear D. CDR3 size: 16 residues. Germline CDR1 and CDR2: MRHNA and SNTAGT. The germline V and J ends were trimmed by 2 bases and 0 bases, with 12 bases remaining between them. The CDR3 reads CASSDHPEASTDTQYF. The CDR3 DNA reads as TGTGCCAGCAGTGACCACCCCGAAGCTAGCACAGATACGCAGTATTTT.

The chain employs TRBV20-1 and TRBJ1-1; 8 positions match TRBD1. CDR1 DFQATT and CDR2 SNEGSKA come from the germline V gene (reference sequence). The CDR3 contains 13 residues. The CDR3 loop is CRGAGGDYTEAFF. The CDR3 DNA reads TGCAGGGGTGCAGGGGGCGATTACACTGAAGCTTTCTTT.

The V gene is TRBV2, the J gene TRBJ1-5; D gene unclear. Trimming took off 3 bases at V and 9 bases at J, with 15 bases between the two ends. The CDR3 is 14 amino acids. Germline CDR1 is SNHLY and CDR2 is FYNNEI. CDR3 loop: CASSDRDRSGPQHF. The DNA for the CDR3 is TGTGCCAGCAGTGACCGCGACCGCTCAGGGCCCCAGCATTTT.

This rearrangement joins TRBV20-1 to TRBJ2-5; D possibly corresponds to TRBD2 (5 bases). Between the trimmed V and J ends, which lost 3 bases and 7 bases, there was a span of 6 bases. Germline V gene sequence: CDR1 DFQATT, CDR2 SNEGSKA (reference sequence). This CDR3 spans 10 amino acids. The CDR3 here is CSASEGTQYF. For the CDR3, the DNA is TGCAGTGCTAGTGAGGGGACCCAGTACTTC.